What follows describes a single TCR beta chain. Graves' hyperthyroidism was deemed stable given no ophthalmopathy progression within 18 months. Newly diagnosed patients aged 18 to 65 had hyperthyroidism of under 2 months' duration. Lactation, pregnancy, other autoimmune disease or uncontrolled infection excluded patients. Diagnoses were established using clinical symptoms, serum thyroxine and TRAb, thyroid ultrasound and orbital computed tomography. These data originate in a study of T cells in Graves' hyperthyroidism and ophthalmopathy. Researchers took RNA transcripts and amplified the TCR beta CDR3 regions from them. RT-PCR in the first round (using the HTBI primer set) targeted the TCR CDR3. TCRdb called the multiplex PCR reads again in MiXCR, with one record for every CDR3 protein. The table includes over 700,000 distinct CDR3 sequences, more than 30% detected once. Germline values: CDR1 SGDLS, CDR2 YYNGEE. Trimming pared 5 bases from V and 3 bases from J, leaving 12 bases between. The CDR3 totals 14 residues.

The chain recombines TRBV9 with TRBJ1-5; D uncertain. This clonotype originated in a young man with Graves' hyperthyroidism. Sequenced: blood. CDR3 protein: CASSSDGTNQPQHF. The CDR3 DNA reads TGTGCCAGCAGTTCCGACGGTACCAATCAGCCCCAGCATTTT.